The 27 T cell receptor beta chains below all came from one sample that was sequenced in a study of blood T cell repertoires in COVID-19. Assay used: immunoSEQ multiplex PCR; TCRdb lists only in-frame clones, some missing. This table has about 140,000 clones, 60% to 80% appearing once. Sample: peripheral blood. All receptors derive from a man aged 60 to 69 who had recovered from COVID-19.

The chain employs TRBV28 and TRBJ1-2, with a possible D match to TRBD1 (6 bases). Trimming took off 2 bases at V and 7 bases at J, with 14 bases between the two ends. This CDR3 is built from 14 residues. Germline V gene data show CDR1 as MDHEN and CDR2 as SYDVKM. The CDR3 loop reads CASSLTGNKAGYTF. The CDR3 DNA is TGTGCCAGCAGTTTAACAGGGAACAAGGCTGGCTACACCTTC.

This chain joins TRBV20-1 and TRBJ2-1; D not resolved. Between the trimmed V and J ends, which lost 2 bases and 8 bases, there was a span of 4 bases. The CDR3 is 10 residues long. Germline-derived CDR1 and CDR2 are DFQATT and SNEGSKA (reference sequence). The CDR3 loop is CSARRDEQFF. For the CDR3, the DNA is TGCAGTGCTAGAAGAGATGAGCAGTTCTTC.

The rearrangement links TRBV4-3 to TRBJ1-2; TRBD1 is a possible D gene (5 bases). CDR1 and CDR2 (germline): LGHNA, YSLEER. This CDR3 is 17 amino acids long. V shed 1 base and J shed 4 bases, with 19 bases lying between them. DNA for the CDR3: TGCGCCAGCAGCCAAGCGGTAGATGGGGGGGAACTCTATGGCTACACCTTC. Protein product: CASSQAVDGGELYGYTF.

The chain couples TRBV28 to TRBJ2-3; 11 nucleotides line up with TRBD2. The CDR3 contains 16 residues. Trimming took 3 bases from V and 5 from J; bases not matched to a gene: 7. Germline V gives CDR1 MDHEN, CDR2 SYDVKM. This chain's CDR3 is CASSFVPGLAGDTQYF. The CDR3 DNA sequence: TGTGCCAGCAGTTTCGTGCCAGGACTAGCGGGAGATACGCAGTATTTT. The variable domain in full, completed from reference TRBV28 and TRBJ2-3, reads DVKVTQSSRYLVKRTGEKVFLECVQDMDHENMFWYRQDPGLGLRLIYFSYDVKMKEKGDIPEGYSVSREKKERFSLILESASTNQTSMYLCASSFVPGLAGDTQYFGPGTRLTVL.

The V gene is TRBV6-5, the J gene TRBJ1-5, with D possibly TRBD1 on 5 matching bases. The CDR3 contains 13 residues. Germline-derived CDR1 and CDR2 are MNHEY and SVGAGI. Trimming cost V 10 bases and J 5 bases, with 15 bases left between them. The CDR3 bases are TGTGCCACCCATCCAGGGAACTATCAGCCCCAGCATTTT. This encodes CATHPGNYQPQHF.

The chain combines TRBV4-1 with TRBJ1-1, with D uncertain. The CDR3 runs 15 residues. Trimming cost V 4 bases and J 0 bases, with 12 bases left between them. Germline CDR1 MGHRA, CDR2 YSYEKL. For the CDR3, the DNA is TGCGCCAGCAGCCTCGGGTGGAATATGAACACTGAAGCTTTCTTT. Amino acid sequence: CASSLGWNMNTEAFF.

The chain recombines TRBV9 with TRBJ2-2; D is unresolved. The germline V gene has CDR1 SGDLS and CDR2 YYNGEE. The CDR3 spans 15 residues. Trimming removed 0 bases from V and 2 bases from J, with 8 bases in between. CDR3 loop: CASSVGGENTGELFF. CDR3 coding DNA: TGTGCCAGCAGCGTAGGCGGAGAAAACACCGGGGAGCTGTTTTTT.

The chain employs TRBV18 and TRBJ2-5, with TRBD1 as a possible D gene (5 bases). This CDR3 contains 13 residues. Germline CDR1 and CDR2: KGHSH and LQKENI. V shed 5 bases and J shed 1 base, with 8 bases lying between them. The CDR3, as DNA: TGTGCCAGCTCATTCCAGGGCCAAGAGACCCAGTACTTC. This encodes CASSFQGQETQYF.

DNA for the CDR3: TGTGCCAGCAGTCGGACAGGGAGAGGATCACCCCTCCACTTT. This gives the protein CASSRTGRGSPLHF. The J gene is TRBJ1-6, the V gene TRBV6-6, with 8 bases identical to TRBD1. This CDR3 spans 14 amino acids. Germline V gene sequence: CDR1 MNHNY, CDR2 SVGAGI (reference sequence). The junction had 7 bases not matched to a gene; V was cut back by 5 bases and J by 10 bases.

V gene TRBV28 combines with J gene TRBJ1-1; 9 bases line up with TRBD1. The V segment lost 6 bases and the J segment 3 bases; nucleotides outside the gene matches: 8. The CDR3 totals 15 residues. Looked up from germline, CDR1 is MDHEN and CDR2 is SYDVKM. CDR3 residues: CASSVPGQGYTEAFF. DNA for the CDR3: TGTGCCAGCAGCGTTCCGGGACAGGGTTACACTGAAGCTTTCTTT.

The CDR3 DNA follows: TGTGCCAGCACCTCGGGACTAGGCTACGAGCAGTACTTC. This gives the protein CASTSGLGYEQYF. The rearrangement joins TRBV7-9 to TRBJ2-7, with 8 bases aligning to TRBD2. CDR1 SEHNR and CDR2 FQNEAQ come from the germline V gene (reference sequence). The J segment lost 3 bases and the V segment lost 7 bases, leaving 5 bases of the junction unmatched. There are 13 residues in the CDR3.

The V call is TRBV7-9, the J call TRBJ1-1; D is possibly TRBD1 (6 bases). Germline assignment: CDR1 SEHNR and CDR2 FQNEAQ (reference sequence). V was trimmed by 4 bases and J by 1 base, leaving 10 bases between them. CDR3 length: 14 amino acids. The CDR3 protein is CASSYPRGNTEAFF. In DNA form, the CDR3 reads TGTGCCAGCAGCTATCCCAGGGGGAACACTGAAGCTTTCTTT.

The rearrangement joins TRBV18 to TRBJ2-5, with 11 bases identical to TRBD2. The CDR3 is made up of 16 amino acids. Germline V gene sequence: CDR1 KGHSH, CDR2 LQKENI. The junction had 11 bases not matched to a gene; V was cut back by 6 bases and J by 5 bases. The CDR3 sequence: CASSPSTSGNGETQYF. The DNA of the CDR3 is TGTGCCAGCTCGCCCTCGACTAGCGGGAATGGGGAGACCCAGTACTTC. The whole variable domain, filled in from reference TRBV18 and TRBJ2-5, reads NAGVMQNPRHLVRRRGQEARLRCSPMKGHSHVYWYRQLPEEGLKFMVYLQKENIIDESGMPKERFSAEFPKEGPSILRIQQVVRGDSAAYFCASSPSTSGNGETQYFGPGTRLLVL.

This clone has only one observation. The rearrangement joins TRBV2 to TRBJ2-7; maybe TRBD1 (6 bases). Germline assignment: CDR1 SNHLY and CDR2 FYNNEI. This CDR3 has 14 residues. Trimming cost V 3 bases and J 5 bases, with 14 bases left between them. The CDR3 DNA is TGTGCCAGCAGTGAGGGGGCCTTCCTGGACGAGCAGTACTTC. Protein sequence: CASSEGAFLDEQYF.

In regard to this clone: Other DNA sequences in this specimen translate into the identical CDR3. The CDR3 nucleotides read TGTGCCAGCAGTTACCTCGAGACCCAGTACTTC. It specifies CASSYLETQYF. V is TRBV6-2 or TRBV6-3 and J is TRBJ2-5; no definite D call. This CDR3 is built from 11 residues. The V end lost 2 bases, the J end lost 5 bases, and 3 bases lay between the germline ends. Germline V gene data show CDR1 as MNHEY and CDR2 as SVGEGT.

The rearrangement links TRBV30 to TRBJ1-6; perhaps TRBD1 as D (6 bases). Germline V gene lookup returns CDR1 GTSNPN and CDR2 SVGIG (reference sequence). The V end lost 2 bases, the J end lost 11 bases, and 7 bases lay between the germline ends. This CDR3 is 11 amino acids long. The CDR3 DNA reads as TGTGCCTGGAGTACAGGGACACCCCTCCACTTT. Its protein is CAWSTGTPLHF.

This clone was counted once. The CDR3 loop is CASSQDQPTGQAFF. In DNA, the CDR3 is TGCGCCAGCAGCCAAGATCAGCCGACAGGGCAAGCTTTCTTT. This chain connects TRBV4-3 to TRBJ1-1; 7 bases fit TRBD1. The germline V gene has CDR1 LGHNA and CDR2 YSLEER. CDR3 length: 14 residues. Trimming removed 0 bases from V and 9 bases from J; junction bases left unmatched: 7.

CDR3 in amino acids: CASSEASGAYNEQFF. The CDR3 DNA follows: TGTGCCAGCAGTGAAGCTAGCGGGGCCTACAATGAGCAGTTCTTC. The chain is built from TRBV6-1 and TRBJ2-1; 8 bases fit TRBD2. V shed 0 bases and J 2 bases; nucleotides not matched to a gene: 0. CDR3 length: 15 residues. Germline CDR1 and CDR2: MNHNS and SASEGT.

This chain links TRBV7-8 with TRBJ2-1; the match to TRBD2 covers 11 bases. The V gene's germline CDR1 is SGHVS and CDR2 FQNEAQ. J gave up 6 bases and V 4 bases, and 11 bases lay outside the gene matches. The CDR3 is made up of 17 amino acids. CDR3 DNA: TGTGCCAGCAGCTCCTTAATAGCGGGAGGGGGGGGCAATGAGCAGTTCTTC. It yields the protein CASSSLIAGGGGNEQFF.

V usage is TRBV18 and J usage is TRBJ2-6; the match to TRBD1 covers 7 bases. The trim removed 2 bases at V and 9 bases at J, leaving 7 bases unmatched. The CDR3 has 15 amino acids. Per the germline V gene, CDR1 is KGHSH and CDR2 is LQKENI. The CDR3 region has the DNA TGTGCCAGCTCACCAAGGGGACAGTCCTACAACGTCCTGACTTTC. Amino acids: CASSPRGQSYNVLTF. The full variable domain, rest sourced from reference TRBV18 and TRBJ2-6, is NAGVMQNPRHLVRRRGQEARLRCSPMKGHSHVYWYRQLPEEGLKFMVYLQKENIIDESGMPKERFSAEFPKEGPSILRIQQVVRGDSAAYFCASSPRGQSYNVLTFGAGSRLTVL.

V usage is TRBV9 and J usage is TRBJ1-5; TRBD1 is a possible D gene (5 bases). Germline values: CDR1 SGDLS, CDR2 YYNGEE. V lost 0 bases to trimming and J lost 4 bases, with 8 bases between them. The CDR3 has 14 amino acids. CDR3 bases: TGTGCCAGCAGCGTAGATGGGGCAAATCAGCCCCAGCATTTT. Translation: CASSVDGANQPQHF.

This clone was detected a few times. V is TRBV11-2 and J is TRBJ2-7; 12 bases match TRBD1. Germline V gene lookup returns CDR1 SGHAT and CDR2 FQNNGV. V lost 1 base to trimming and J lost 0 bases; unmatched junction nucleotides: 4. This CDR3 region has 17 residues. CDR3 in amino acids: CASSLGGTGGISYEQYF. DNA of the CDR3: TGTGCCAGCAGCTTAGGGGGGACAGGGGGCATCTCCTACGAGCAGTACTTC.

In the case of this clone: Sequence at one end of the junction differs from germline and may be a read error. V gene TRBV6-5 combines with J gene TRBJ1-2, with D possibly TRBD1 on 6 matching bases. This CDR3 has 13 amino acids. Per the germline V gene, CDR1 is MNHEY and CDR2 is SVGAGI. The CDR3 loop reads CASSIGQFYAYTF. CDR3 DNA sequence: TGTGCCAGCAGTATTGGACAGTTCTATGCCTACACCTTC.

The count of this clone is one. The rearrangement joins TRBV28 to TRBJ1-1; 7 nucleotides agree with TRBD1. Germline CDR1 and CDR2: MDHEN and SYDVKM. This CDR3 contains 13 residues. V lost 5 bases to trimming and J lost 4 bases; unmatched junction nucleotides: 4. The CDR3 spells CASSTGQFTEAFF. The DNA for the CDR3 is TGTGCCAGCAGTACGGGACAGTTCACTGAAGCTTTCTTT.

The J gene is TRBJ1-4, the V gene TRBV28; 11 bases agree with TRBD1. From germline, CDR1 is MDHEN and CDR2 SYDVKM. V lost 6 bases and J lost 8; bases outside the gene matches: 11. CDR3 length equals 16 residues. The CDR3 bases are TGTGCCAGCAGCGCTACCCGGGACAGGGGGGACGAAAAACTGTTTTTT. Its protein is CASSATRDRGDEKLFF.

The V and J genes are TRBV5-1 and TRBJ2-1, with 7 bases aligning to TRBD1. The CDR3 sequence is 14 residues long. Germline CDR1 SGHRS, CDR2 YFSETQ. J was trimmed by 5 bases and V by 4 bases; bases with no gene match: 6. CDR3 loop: CASSDRTGDNEQFF. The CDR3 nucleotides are TGCGCCAGCAGCGACCGCACAGGGGACAATGAGCAGTTCTTC.

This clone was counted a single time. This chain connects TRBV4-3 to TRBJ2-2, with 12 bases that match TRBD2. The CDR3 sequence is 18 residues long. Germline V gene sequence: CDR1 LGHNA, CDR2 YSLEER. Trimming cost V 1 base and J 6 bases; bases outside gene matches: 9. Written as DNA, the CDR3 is TGCGCCAGCAGCCAAGGGGGCCGGACTAGCGGGGAAGCCGGGGAGCTGTTTTTT. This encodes CASSQGGRTSGEAGELFF.